This TCR beta chain was found in a study of regulatory T cells in long-lasting Graves disease listed by TCRdb under 2021. Regarding the complete study: Antithyroid drugs had been taken for less than 3 months by newly diagnosed Graves' disease patients. The study took place in China and was registered as a clinical trial. A total of approximately 35 samples were covered by TCR sequencing, comprising roughly 13 persistent and roughly 20 newly diagnosed Graves' disease patients. This study used TCR sequencing and RNA sequencing of peripheral blood to compare persistent Graves' disease patients against newly diagnosed Graves' disease patients. General findings and caveats noted by the study authors: The authors acknowledged the small sample size as a limitation that may reduce accuracy. Peripheral blood alone was examined, since thyroid tissue, which constituted the primary lesion, could not be accessed. Preferential use of TRBV28, TRBJ1-2 and TRBJ2-5 was observed in persistent disease, whereas TRBV20-1 and TRBJ2-1 were favored in newly diagnosed disease. Sequencing and analysis were restricted to the TCR beta chain. Persistent patients shared more public clonotypes among themselves (around 3,000) than newly diagnosed patients did (roughly 910). Lower TCR Shannon entropy and fewer highly expanded clones were observed in persistent Graves' disease patients than in newly diagnosed patients, which suggested clonal expansion.

The label giving this sample's time point can be read as: newly diagnosed GD, antithyroid drugs for less than 3 months. For both TCR sequencing and RNA sequencing, RNA was extracted from PBMCs using TRIzol. The diagnosis of Graves' disease followed American Thyroid Association guidelines. Patients were recruited from an endocrinology department in Xi'an, China. From each patient, 8 to 10 milliliters of peripheral blood was collected into an EDTA anticoagulant tube. PBMCs were isolated by Ficoll Paque Plus density gradient separation without further T cell sorting. RNA quality was checked with an Agilent 2100 Bioanalyzer and agarose gel, and concentration with a NanoDrop 2000. Library preparation was by multiplex PCR. For sequencing, an Illumina HiSeq 4000 was employed. iRepertoire HTBI primers and Arm-PCR amplification of CDR3 regions were used to construct TCR beta libraries. Gel purification was performed on PCR products prior to sequencing. The study's own analysis went as follows. A total of fewer than 70 TRBV and some 13 TRBJ segments were identified across samples and were used for gene usage analysis of CDR3 amino acid clonotypes. COPE and FqMerger were used to merge filtered high-quality paired reads into contigs. BLAST was used to align contigs to the IMGT TRBV, TRBD and TRBJ reference genes, and CDR3 was defined following IMGT. Clonotypes above 0.1% frequency were classified as highly expanded clones. Repertoire diversity was measured by Shannon entropy, and V-J evenness by the Gini coefficient. Clonotypes shared by more than one individual were considered public. TCRdb cleaned the public reads at Q25 with fastp, built clones with MiXCR and kept in-frame beta chains. Rows with a matching CDR3 protein are joined into one entry that keeps the most common DNA and genes. These V and J calls derive from TCRdb rather than the authors' analysis. The sample includes roughly 500,000 distinct CDR3 sequences, with approximately 15% observed a single time. Together, the top ten hold roughly 10% of the sample.

This clonotype is medium-sized (0.01 to 0.1%) in its sample. What antigen it recognizes has not been identified. No much larger clone is present one base from it, and per-base qualities are unavailable. CDR1 and CDR2 are read off the germline V gene (reference sequence) as MNHEY and SMNVEV. The CDR3 sequence holds 11 residues, the cysteine and phenylalanine included. The DNA shown is the 33-base CDR3, in frame from base 1. V is shortened by 5 bases, J by 7 bases, and the region joining them spans 8 bases. This same sample was also taken into another study, of T cells in Graves' hyperthyroidism and ophthalmopathy. The second publication reports: A patient counted as having stable Graves' hyperthyroidism if no progression to ophthalmopathy occurred over 18 months of follow-up. Hyperthyroidism patients were newly diagnosed, had a disease duration of under 2 months, and were aged 18 to 65 years. Exclusion was applied to patients with uncontrolled infections, other autoimmune diseases, pregnancy or lactation. Diagnoses were based on clinical symptoms, serum thyroxine and TRAb, thyroid ultrasound and orbital computed tomography. The TCR CDR3 was subjected to a first round of RT-PCR using the HTBI primer set and the Qiagen OneStep RT-PCR kit. Blood samples also contained most of the expanded thyroid clonotypes (frequency above 0.001), which suggests that blood repertoires may reflect thyroid immune responses. In cross-validation, a model built on a 13 V-J signature told ophthalmopathy apart from stable hyperthyroidism with less than 90% sensitivity and about 81% specificity, and in testing the same model reached 80%/75%. In validation, the model predicted progression to ophthalmopathy a median of roughly 6.1 months before onset, with about 67% sensitivity and more than 72% specificity. TCR V-J signatures able to tell the groups apart were searched for in a discovery cohort of some 100 patients, of whom over 40 had Graves' ophthalmopathy and about 60 had stable Graves' hyperthyroidism. An independent validation cohort of under 20 hyperthyroidism patients and about 15 patients who later progressed to ophthalmopathy tested prospective prediction of ophthalmopathy. The 85 to 100 discovery patients were randomly split 7:3 into training and test sets. In addition, the study compared T-cell repertoires in thyroid tissue and in blood from roughly six Graves' hyperthyroidism patients. Once sampling was done, hyperthyroidism patients were given methimazole at a starting dose of 30 mg daily, whereas ophthalmopathy patients were given high-dose intravenous methylprednisolone. A second multiplex PCR round built the libraries, followed by size selection and purification. Sequencing of the libraries was done on an Illumina HiSeq2000 using paired-end 100 bp reads. SOAPnuke was used to process the raw data, throwing out any read that contained adapters or uncalled bases, had a mean Phred below 15, or lacked an exact constant-primer or identifier match. High-quality paired reads were merged with COPE v1.2.5, and unique nucleotide sequences were defined as clonotypes. MiTCR v1.1 was used to align the clonotypes against IMGT TRBV, TRBD and TRBJ reference segments. The analysis was restricted to V-J combinations with a frequency above 0.0001, which together covered 99.2% of the repertoires. The TCS score was defined as F50 (clonal expansion) divided by E x V (chaos), with BLOSUM62-based TCRdist calculated between CDR3 peptides within each V-J. Welch's t-statistics and random forest reduced around 550 V-J features to around 14, which were used in a naive Bayes classifier (R e1071). No statistical method was used to fix the sample size in advance, and group allocation was not hidden from the investigators. According to the paper, TCR Vbeta CDR3 sequencing was carried out on more than 120 peripheral blood samples, which came from 40 to 45 ophthalmopathy, around 75 hyperthyroidism and some 17 progressor patients.

The TCR comes from a man aged 25 to 40 with Graves disease. Donor details come from another sample of the same person, matched by shared clones. Source: peripheral blood mononuclear cells (PBMCs), taken at new diagnosis, from a patient treated with antithyroid drugs. The V gene is TRBV27 and the J gene is TRBJ1-2, with the D gene call left open. The CDR3 amino acid sequence is: CASSGSTGYTF. The sequence in DNA is TGTGCCAGCAGTGGCTCCACTGGCTACACCTTC.